This note documents a single T cell receptor (beta chain) sequence. The data originate from a study of radiotherapy plus CTLA-4 blockade in lung cancer. Study-wide background: Disease control was achieved by about 34% of patients, and objective responses by about 19%.

CDR3 length: 15 residues. Germline trimming cut 3 bases from V and 8 bases from J; bases unmatched to any gene: 10. Looked up from germline, CDR1 is MDHEN and CDR2 is SYDVKM. Those with chemo-refractory metastatic non-small-cell lung cancer were treated with focal radiation combined with CTLA-4 blockade using ipilimumab. The protocol was immunoSEQ multiplex PCR, while the TCRdb copy is restricted to in-frame clones and leaves out a portion. The table has approximately 97,000 clones, about four fifths seen once. The specimen was peripheral blood, collected from a patient treated with radiotherapy plus ipilimumab. The receptor's source is a human donor with non-small cell lung cancer who had stable disease on radiotherapy plus ipilimumab. The J gene is TRBJ2-1, the V gene TRBV28; the match to TRBD2 covers 7 bases. The DNA for the CDR3 is TGTGCCAGCAGTTTCTCGGGGCCAGGGAGGGATGAGCAGTTCTTC. Translated: CASSFSGPGRDEQFF.